This T cell receptor (beta chain) was identified during a study of T cells in localized non-small cell lung cancer. Concerning this clone: Antigen: not known.

The method was immunoSEQ multiplex PCR; TCRdb's version includes in-frame clones alone and lacks a portion of them. Of more than 20,000 clones in the sample, 86% were seen once. Findings and caveats of the study: Clonality of T cells reached its maximum in uninvolved adjacent lung, surpassing tumor. Adjacent lung tissue had a median about 60 of the top 100 clones found in the tumor. Heterogeneity is still possible, as just one tumor region was sequenced.

CDR1 is SGHAT, CDR2 FQNNGV, per germline. The length of the CDR3 is 15 residues. With V trimmed by 5 bases and J by 5 bases, 8 bases remained unmatched. V and J are TRBV11-2 and TRBJ2-2, with 7 bases lining up with TRBD1. Source: peripheral blood, taken before any cancer treatment. The clonotype was recovered from a female donor of 60 years or more with stage I lung adenocarcinoma. The CDR3 DNA is TGTGCCAGCAGCCCGGGCCGGGACAGAACCGGGGAGCTGTTTTTT. It yields the protein CASSPGRDRTGELFF.